This entry is about one TCR beta chain. The data are from a study of beta chain features in type 1 diabetes. This CDR3 has 15 amino acids. Germline CDR1 reads SEHNR; CDR2 reads FQNEAQ (reference sequence). V lost 4 bases and J lost 3; bases outside the gene matches: 6. Investigators reverse transcribed all isolated RNA, so they sequenced expressed TCRB transcripts. Profiling relied on immunoSEQ multiplex PCR, and the TCRdb table lists in-frame clones only, not all of them. The sample includes roughly 330,000 clones, approximately 11% of them seen just once. This rearrangement joins TRBV7-9 to TRBJ2-5; 9 nucleotides align to TRBD2. This clonotype was obtained from a woman aged 30 to 39 in good health. The material sequenced was naive CD4+ T cells from blood. CDR3 residues: CASSSGTSYEETQYF. The CDR3 region has the DNA TGTGCCAGCAGCTCCGGGACTAGCTATGAAGAGACCCAGTACTTC.